The text below deals with one TCR beta chain. Its antigen remains unidentified. The data are from a study of monozygotic twins with inflammatory bowel disease. Notes on the study in general: Patient-to-patient differences in immunosuppressive treatment may have added variability to the repertoires. Telling different T cell subtypes apart from each other was not possible. Repertoire likeness was no different across concordant and discordant twins, perhaps owing to restricted power.

Two nested PCRs, roughly 16 and 10 cycles, amplified TCRalpha and TCRbeta cDNA. TCRdb re-called the 5' RACE reads, yielding one record per CDR3 amino acid sequence without DNA. Listed are fewer than 450,000 distinct CDR3 sequences; approximately 2.4% falls within the top ten. CDR1 and CDR2 from the germline V gene are MNHEY and SVGEGT. The length of the CDR3 is 14 residues. Material for sequencing was blood. J is TRBJ2-3 and V is TRBV6-2 or TRBV6-3; there is no DNA to check the TCRdb D call of TRBD2. The receptor's source is a human donor with ulcerative colitis or Crohn's disease, or a healthy co-twin of an affected twin (not recorded which). CDR3 amino acids: CASSSQGLVGTQYF.